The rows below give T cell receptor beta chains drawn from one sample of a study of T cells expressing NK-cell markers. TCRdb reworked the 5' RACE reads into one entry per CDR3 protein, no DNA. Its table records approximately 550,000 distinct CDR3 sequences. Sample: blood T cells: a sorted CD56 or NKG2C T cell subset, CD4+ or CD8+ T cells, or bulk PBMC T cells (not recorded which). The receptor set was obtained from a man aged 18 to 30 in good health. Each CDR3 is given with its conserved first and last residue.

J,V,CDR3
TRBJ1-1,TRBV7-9,CASSPGTPTEAFF
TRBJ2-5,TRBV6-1,CASSPWGLPGLKKETQYF
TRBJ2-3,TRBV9,CASSSQEDSLSTDTQYF
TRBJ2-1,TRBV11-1,CASSPSMASGSSYNEQFF
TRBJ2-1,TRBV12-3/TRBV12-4,CASNPGSAGGYNEQFF
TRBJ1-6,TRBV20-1,CSARDPRGTPLHF
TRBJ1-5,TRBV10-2,CASSEWDDQPQHF
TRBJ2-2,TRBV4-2,CASSQDLRTSGVTGELFF
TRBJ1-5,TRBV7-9,CASSLGGAFSNQPQHF
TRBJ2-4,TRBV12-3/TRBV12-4,CASAGGGGAKNIQYF
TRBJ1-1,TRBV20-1,CSARDRRVRTEAFF
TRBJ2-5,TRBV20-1,CSARVWSVQLQETQYF
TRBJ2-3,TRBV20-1,CSARVPSGLSTDTQYF
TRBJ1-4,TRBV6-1,CASRQQGSNEKLFF
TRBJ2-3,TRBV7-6,CASSLAGLAGVTDTQYF
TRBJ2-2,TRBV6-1,CASSLHVTGGNTGELFF
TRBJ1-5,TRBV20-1,CSASPPGTGDPWSNQPQHF
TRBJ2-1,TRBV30,CAWSPSGVNPYNEQFF
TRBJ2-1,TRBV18,CASSPVGYNEQFF
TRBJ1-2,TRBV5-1,CASSLGSRVESYTF
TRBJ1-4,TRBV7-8,CASSLFPGTSNEKLFF
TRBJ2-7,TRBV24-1,CATSDLDGRSYEQYF
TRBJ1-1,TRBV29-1,CSVPVNTEAFF
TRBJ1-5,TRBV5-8,CASSLDQGIGQPQHF
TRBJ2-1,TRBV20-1,CSAHDRGQEQFF
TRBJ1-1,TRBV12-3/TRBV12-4,CASRRDIYAFF
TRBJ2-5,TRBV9,CASATGLQETQYF
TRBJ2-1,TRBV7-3,CASTKAGLAGDEQFF
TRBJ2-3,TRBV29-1,CSSYGSGRGDTQYF
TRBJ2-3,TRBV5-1,CASSGSRGTTDTQYF
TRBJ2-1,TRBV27,CASSLYPQLANEQFF
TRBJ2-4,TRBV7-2,CASSPTGAKNIQYF